Listed below are T cell receptor beta chains from one sample, sequenced in a study of OX40 agonist ivuxolimab in advanced cancers. The data were produced by immunoSEQ multiplex PCR, yet TCRdb's version contains in-frame clones alone and is incomplete. The table records some 95,000 clones, around 92% of them present only once. Sequencing used CD4+ or CD8+ T cells sorted from blood, obtained in a trial of the OX40 agonist ivuxolimab. All receptors derive from an adult with an advanced solid tumor such as melanoma, head and neck, liver or kidney cancer. The CDR3 runs from the conserved cysteine through the conserved F or W. D genes are given only for firm matches. For some rows the clone size is stated as once, few or many, or as a class when expanded; others skip it.

d_gene,v_gene,j_gene,abundance,CDR3nt,CDR3aa
.,TRBV5-1,TRBJ2-3,.,TGCGCCAGCAGCTTTGGACTGGGCACAGATACGCAGTATTTT,CASSFGLGTDTQYF
TRBD1,TRBV6-5,TRBJ1-2,.,TGTGCCAGCAGCAGCGGACAGGGAGCTAACTATGGCTACACCTTC,CASSSGQGANYGYTF
.,TRBV6-1,TRBJ2-2,once,TGTGCCAGCAGTGAAGGAGGGGGCACCGGGGAGCTGTTTTTT,CASSEGGGTGELFF
TRBD1,TRBV11-3,TRBJ2-7,.,TGTGCCAGCAGCTTAAGTGACAGGGGGTACGAGCAGTACTTC,CASSLSDRGYEQYF
.,TRBV30,TRBJ1-6,.,TGTGCCTGGAGTTCTGGGGGCCGTTCACCCCTCCACTTT,CAWSSGGRSPLHF
.,TRBV19,TRBJ2-2,.,TGTGCCAGTAGTTGGGAGCGGCGGTACACCGGGGAGCTGTTTTTT,CASSWERRYTGELFF
.,TRBV2,TRBJ2-1,.,TGTGCCAGCAGTGAAGGTTACAATGAGCAGTTCTTC,CASSEGYNEQFF
.,TRBV16,TRBJ2-7,.,TGTGAGACAGTTCGCTACGAGCAGTACTTC,CETVRYEQYF
TRBD2,TRBV11-1,TRBJ2-2,.,TGTGCCAGCAGCTTGGCGGGGGTCTCCGGGGAGCTGTTTTTT,CASSLAGVSGELFF
.,TRBV5-1,TRBJ1-1,.,TGCGCCAGCAGTTCCCAGGGGAGCTCCATGAACACTGAAGCTTTCTTT,CASSSQGSSMNTEAFF
.,TRBV2,TRBJ2-7,few,TGTGCCAGCAGTGAAGGCCTTGGCTCCAGCTCCTACGAGCAGTACTTC,CASSEGLGSSSYEQYF
TRBD2,TRBV10-3,TRBJ2-5,.,TGTGCCATCAGTCAGCGGGGGGCGGAAGAGACCCAGTACTTC,CAISQRGAEETQYF
.,TRBV9,TRBJ2-5,.,TGTGCCAGCAGTGCAGGGGGACTATCTCAAGAGACCCAGTACTTC,CASSAGGLSQETQYF
.,TRBV2,TRBJ1-4,.,TGTGCCAGCAGGCAGGGAAGTGAAAAACTGTTTTTT,CASRQGSEKLFF
.,TRBV5-6,TRBJ1-6,.,TGTGCCAGCAGCTTGGGGACGGCTATTTCAGGTCCCCTCCACTTT,CASSLGTAISGPLHF
TRBD1,TRBV27,TRBJ2-5,.,TGTGCCAGCCGACAGGGGGCGCGGGAGACCCAGTACTTC,CASRQGARETQYF
.,TRBV28,TRBJ2-2,.,TGTGCCAGCAGTTTACGGGGGGAGCTGTTTTTT,CASSLRGELFF
.,TRBV19,TRBJ1-3,.,TGTGCCAGTACCTACAGCGGGTCTGGAAACACCATATATTTT,CASTYSGSGNTIYF
.,TRBV2,TRBJ2-1,few,TGTGCCAGCAGGGACGACTGGGCCAGCAATGAGCAGTTCTTC,CASRDDWASNEQFF
.,TRBV11-3,TRBJ2-1,.,TGTGCCAGCAGCTCACCCCCACTAGCCGCGGAGCAGTTCTTC,CASSSPPLAAEQFF
.,TRBV11-3,TRBJ2-1,.,TGTGCCAGCAGCCGAGGGGGGTACAATGAGCAGTTCTTC,CASSRGGYNEQFF
.,TRBV6-5,TRBJ1-6,.,TGTGCCAGCAGTGTATATAGTGTTGATTCACCCCTCCACTTT,CASSVYSVDSPLHF
.,TRBV21-1,TRBJ2-3,.,TGTGCCAGCAGCAAAGGTCGCTTAGGCCAGCAAGATACGCAGTATTTT,CASSKGRLGQQDTQYF
.,TRBV6-1,TRBJ2-3,few,TGTGCCAGCAGTCGGACAGCTAGCACAGATACGCAGTATTTT,CASSRTASTDTQYF
TRBD2,TRBV6-5,TRBJ2-7,.,TGTGCCAGCAGCCGCGGCGGGGGGGAGCAGTACTTC,CASSRGGGEQYF
.,TRBV6-4,TRBJ2-7,.,TGTGCCAGCAGTGAACGGCGGGGGCCTACCTACGAGCAGTACTTC,CASSERRGPTYEQYF
.,TRBV11-2,TRBJ2-5,.,TGTGCCAGCAGCCCTCAGGCTGCGGCCGAAGAGACCCAGTACTTC,CASSPQAAAEETQYF
.,TRBV9,TRBJ1-1,.,TGTGCCAGCAGCGTACTAGGGAACACTGAAGCTTTCTTT,CASSVLGNTEAFF
.,TRBV6-5,TRBJ2-7,.,TGTGCCAGCAGTTCGTGGACTGGGAGTTCCGAGCAGTACTTC,CASSSWTGSSEQYF
.,TRBV5-4,TRBJ2-7,.,TGTGCCAGCAGCCAGGACCACTACGAGCAGTACTTC,CASSQDHYEQYF
.,TRBV19,TRBJ1-2,.,TGTGCCAGTAGTATCCTAACAGGGAATGCTGGCTACACCTTC,CASSILTGNAGYTF
.,TRBV19,TRBJ1-2,once,TGTGCCAGTAGTATTTCGAAGACAGGATCTTATGGGTACACCTTC,CASSISKTGSYGYTF
TRBD2,TRBV27,TRBJ2-3,.,TGTGCCAGCAGTTTATCCCCCCCATCGAGTAGCGGGAGCAGGCAAGATACGCAGTATTTT,CASSLSPPSSSGSRQDTQYF
.,TRBV2,TRBJ2-5,.,TGTGCCAGCAGTGGGGGAACCTACGAAGAGACCCAGTACTTC,CASSGGTYEETQYF
.,TRBV6-5,TRBJ1-2,.,TGTGCCAGCACAGAAAGCGGAGGCTACACCTTC,CASTESGGYTF
TRBD1,TRBV11-3,TRBJ2-2,.,TGTGCCAGCAGCGCAGAGGACAGGGGGTACACCGGGGAGCTGTTTTTT,CASSAEDRGYTGELFF
TRBD2,TRBV5-1,TRBJ2-3,once,TGCGCCAGCAGCTTGTTCGCGGGGGGCACAGATACGCAGTATTTT,CASSLFAGGTDTQYF
TRBD1,TRBV5-5,TRBJ2-5,.,TGTGCCAGCAGCTTGGAGGGGGCGACGGCGGAGACCCAGTACTTC,CASSLEGATAETQYF
.,TRBV7-9,TRBJ2-1,.,TGTGCCAGCAGCCTGACAGGAGACTCCTACAATGAGCAGTTCTTC,CASSLTGDSYNEQFF
TRBD2,TRBV5-1,TRBJ2-7,.,TGCGCCAGCACTGGGACTAGCGGGAGCTCCTACGAGCAGTACTTC,CASTGTSGSSYEQYF
TRBD1,TRBV6-5,TRBJ2-2,.,TGTGCCAGCAATTTCAGGGGGCCAAACACCGGGGAGCTGTTTTTT,CASNFRGPNTGELFF
TRBD1,TRBV5-1,TRBJ2-3,.,TGCGCCAGCAGCTTGGCGACAGGGAGCACAGATACGCAGTATTTT,CASSLATGSTDTQYF